A single T cell receptor (beta chain) is shown here with its context. The antigen is undetermined. These data are taken from a study of T cells in Graves' hyperthyroidism and ophthalmopathy. Study-wide context: Sampling of peripheral blood happened at initial diagnosis, prior to any treatment. Study results and caveats: Most clonotypes that expanded in the thyroid above 0.001 also showed up in blood.

Every diagnosis used clinical symptoms, serum thyroxine and TRAb, thyroid ultrasound and orbital computed tomography. The CDR3 has 13 amino acids. The germline CDR1 and CDR2 sequences are ENHRY and SYGVKD. Trimming pared 3 bases from V and 12 bases from J, leaving 17 bases between. Amplification of TCR beta CDR3 regions was performed using RNA transcripts as template. TCR CDR3 underwent first-round RT-PCR with the HTBI primer set. TCRdb re-analysed the multiplex PCR reads in MiXCR, keeping a single row per CDR3 protein. In the table there are around 600,000 distinct CDR3 sequences, approximately 15% of which are singletons.

The specimen was blood. The J gene is TRBJ1-1, the V gene TRBV10-3; TRBD1 is a possible D gene (6 bases). This clonotype was sampled from a woman aged 45 to 65 with Graves' ophthalmopathy. CDR3: CAISDMQGNPSFF. DNA of the CDR3: TGTGCCATCAGTGATATGCAGGGGAATCCGTCTTTCTTT.